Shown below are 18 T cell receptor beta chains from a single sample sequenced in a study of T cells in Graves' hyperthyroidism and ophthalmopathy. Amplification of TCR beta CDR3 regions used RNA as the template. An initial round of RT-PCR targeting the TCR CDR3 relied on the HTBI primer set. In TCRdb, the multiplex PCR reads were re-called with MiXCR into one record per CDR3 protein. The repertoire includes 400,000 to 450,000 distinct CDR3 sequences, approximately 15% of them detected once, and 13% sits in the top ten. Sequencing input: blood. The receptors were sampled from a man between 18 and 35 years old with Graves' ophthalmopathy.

The CDR3 DNA is TGTGCCAGCTCACGAGAAGGACCGAACTATGGCTACACCTTC. It yields the protein CASSREGPNYGYTF. The chain is built from TRBV18 and TRBJ1-2; D not resolved. The CDR3 covers 14 residues. Germline V CDR1 and CDR2: KGHSH, LQKENI. V was pared by 4 bases and J by 2 bases, with 11 bases between.

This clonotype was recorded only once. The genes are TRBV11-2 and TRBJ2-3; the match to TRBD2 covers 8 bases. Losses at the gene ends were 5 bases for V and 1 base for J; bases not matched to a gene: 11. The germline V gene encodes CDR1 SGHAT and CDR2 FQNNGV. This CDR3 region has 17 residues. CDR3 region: CASSLGLGGAGTDTQYF. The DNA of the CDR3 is TGTGCCAGCAGCCTGGGACTAGGGGGAGCAGGCACAGATACGCAGTATTTT.

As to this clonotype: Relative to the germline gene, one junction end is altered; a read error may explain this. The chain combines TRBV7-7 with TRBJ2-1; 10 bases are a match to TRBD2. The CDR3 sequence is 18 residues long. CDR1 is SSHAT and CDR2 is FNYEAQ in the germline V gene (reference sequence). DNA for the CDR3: TGTGCTAGCAGCTTGCTAGCGGGAGACCTGAGCTCCTACAATGAGCAGTTCTTC. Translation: CASSLLAGDLSSYNEQFF.

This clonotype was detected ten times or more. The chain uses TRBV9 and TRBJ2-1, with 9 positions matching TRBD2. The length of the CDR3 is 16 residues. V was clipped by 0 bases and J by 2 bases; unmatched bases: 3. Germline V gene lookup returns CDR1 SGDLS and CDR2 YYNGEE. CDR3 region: CASSVVASGTYNEQFF. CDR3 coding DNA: TGTGCCAGCAGCGTAGTGGCTAGCGGGACCTACAATGAGCAGTTCTTC.

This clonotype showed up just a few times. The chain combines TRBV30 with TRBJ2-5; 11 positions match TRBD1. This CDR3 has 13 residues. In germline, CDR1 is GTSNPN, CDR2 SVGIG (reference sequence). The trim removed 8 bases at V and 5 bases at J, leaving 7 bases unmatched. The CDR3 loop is CAGGQGAWETQYF. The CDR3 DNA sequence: TGTGCCGGCGGACAGGGGGCGTGGGAGACCCAGTACTTC.

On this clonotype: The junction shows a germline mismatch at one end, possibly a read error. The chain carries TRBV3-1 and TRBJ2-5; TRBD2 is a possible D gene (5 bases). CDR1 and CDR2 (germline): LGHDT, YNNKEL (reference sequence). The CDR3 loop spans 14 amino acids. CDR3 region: CASSQPRRGETQYF. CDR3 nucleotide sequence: TGCGCCAGCAGCCAACCGCGCCGGGGAGAGACCCAGTACTTC.

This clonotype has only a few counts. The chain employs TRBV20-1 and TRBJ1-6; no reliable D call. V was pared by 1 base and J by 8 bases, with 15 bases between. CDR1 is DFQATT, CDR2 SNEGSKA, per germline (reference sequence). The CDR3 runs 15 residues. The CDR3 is CSARGPKAEYSPLHF. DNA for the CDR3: TGCAGTGCTAGAGGCCCGAAGGCCGAATATTCACCCCTCCACTTT.

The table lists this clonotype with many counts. The CDR3, as DNA: TGTGCCAGCAGCCAAGATGGCGGGGGGGCAGTGGATGAGCAGTTCTTC. Translating it yields CASSQDGGGAVDEQFF. This sequence joins TRBV3-1 and TRBJ2-1; 9 bases fit TRBD2. The CDR3 runs to 16 residues. With V trimmed by 0 bases and J by 8 bases, 8 bases remained unmatched. Germline lookup yields CDR1 LGHDT and CDR2 YNNKEL (reference sequence).

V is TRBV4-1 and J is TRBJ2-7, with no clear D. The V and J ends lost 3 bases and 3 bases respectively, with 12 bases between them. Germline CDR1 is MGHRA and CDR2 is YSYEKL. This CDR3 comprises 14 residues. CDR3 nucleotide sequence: TGCGCCAGCAGCCAGATGACCGTGGGCTACGAGCAGTACTTC. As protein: CASSQMTVGYEQYF.

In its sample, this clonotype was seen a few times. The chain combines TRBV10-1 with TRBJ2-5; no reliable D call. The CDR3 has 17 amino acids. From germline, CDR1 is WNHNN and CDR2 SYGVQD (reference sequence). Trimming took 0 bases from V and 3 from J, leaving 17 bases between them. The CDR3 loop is CASSESARAPREETQYF. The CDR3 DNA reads TGCGCCAGCAGTGAGTCAGCAAGGGCACCCCGAGAAGAGACCCAGTACTTC.

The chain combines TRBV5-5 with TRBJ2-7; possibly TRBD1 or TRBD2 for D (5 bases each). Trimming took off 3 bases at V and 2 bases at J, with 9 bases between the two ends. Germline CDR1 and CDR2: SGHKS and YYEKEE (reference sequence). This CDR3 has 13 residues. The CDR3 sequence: CASSSGAPYEQYF. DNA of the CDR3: TGTGCCAGCAGCTCCGGGGCCCCCTACGAGCAGTACTTC.

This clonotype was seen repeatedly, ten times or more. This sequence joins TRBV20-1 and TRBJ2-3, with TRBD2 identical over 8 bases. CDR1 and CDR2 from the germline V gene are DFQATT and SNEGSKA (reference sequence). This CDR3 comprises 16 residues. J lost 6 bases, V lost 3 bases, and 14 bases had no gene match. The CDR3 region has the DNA TGCAGTGCTAGTGAATCGGGGGGGCTGTTGTCGGATACGCAGTATTTT. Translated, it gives CSASESGGLLSDTQYF.

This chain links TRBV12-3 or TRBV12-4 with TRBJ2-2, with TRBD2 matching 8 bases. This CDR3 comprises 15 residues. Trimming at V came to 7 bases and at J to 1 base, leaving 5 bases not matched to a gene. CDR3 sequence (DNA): TGTGCCAGCATTTCTACTAGCGGGAACACCGGGGAGCTGTTTTTT. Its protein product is CASISTSGNTGELFF.

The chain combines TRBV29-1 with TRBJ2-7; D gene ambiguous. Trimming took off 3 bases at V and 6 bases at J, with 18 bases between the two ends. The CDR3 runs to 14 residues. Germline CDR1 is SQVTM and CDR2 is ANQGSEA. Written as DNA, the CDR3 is TGCAGCGTTGAGTCTCAGGCGGCCTCTGGCGAGCAGTACTTC. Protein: CSVESQAASGEQYF.

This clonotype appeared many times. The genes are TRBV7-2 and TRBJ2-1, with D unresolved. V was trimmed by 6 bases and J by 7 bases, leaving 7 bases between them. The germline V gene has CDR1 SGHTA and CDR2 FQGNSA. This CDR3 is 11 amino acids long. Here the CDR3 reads CASSPKNEQFF. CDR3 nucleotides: TGTGCCAGCAGTCCAAAAAATGAGCAGTTCTTC. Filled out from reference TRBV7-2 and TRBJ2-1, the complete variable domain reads GAGVSQSPSNKVTEKGKDVELRCDPISGHTALYWYRQSLGQGLEFLIYFQGNSAPDKSGLPSDRFSAERTGGSVSTLTIQRTQQEDSAVYLCASSPKNEQFFGPGTRLTVL.

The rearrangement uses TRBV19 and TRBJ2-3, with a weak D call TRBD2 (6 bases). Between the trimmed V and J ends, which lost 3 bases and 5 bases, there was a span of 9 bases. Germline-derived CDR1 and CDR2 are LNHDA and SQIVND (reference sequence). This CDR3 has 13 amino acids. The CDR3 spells CASSMEGGDTQYF. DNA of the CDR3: TGTGCCAGTAGTATGGAGGGAGGAGATACGCAGTATTTT.

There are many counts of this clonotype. CDR3 DNA sequence: TGTGCCGGCACCCAGGGGCCAGTCTCTAGGAACACTGAAGCTTTCTTT. Protein product: CAGTQGPVSRNTEAFF. The rearrangement joins TRBV7-9 to TRBJ1-1, with TRBD1 as a possible D gene (6 bases). Per the germline V gene, CDR1 is SEHNR and CDR2 is FQNEAQ (reference sequence). The V gene lost 11 bases and the J gene lost 1 base, with 23 bases spanning the gap. The CDR3 is made up of 16 amino acids.

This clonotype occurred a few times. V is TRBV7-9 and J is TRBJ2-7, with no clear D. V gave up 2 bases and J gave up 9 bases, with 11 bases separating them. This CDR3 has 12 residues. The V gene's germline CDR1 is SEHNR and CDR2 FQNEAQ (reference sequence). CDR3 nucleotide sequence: TGTGCCAGCAGCTTATCGGGTAGTGTGCAGTACTTC. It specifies CASSLSGSVQYF.